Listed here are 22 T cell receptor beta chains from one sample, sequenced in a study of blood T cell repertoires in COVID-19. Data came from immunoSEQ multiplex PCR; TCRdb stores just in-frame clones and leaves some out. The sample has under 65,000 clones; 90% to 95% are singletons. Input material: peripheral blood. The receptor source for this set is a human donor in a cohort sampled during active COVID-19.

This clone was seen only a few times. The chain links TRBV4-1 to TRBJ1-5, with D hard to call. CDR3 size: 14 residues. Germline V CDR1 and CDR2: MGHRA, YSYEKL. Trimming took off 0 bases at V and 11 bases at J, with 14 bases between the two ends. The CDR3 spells CASSQETAGRSQHF. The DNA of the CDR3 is TGCGCCAGCAGCCAAGAGACGGCGGGAAGGTCCCAGCATTTT.

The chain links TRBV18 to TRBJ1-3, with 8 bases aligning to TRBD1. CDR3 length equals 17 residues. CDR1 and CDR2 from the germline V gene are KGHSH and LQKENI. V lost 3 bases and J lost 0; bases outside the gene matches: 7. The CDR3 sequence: CASSPADRANSGNTIYF. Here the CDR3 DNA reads TGTGCCAGCTCACCGGCGGACAGGGCAAACTCTGGAAACACCATATATTTT.

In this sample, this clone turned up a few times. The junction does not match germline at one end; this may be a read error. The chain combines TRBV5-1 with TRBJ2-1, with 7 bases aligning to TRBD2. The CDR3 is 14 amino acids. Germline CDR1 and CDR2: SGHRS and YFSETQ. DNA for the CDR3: TGCGCCAGCAGCTTGGACACTAGCGCAAATGTGCAGTTCTTC. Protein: CASSLDTSANVQFF.

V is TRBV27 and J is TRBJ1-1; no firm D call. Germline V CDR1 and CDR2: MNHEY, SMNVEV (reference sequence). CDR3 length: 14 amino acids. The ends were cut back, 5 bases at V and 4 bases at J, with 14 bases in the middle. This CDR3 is CASSHGVEGTEAFF. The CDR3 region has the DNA TGTGCCAGCAGTCACGGGGTTGAGGGCACTGAAGCTTTCTTT.

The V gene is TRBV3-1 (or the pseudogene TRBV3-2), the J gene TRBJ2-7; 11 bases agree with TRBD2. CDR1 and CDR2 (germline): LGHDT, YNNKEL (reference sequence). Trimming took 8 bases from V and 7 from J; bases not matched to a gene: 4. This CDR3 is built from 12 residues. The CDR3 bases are TGTGCCAGCGGACTAGCGGGTCTTGAGCAGTACTTC. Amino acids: CASGLAGLEQYF.

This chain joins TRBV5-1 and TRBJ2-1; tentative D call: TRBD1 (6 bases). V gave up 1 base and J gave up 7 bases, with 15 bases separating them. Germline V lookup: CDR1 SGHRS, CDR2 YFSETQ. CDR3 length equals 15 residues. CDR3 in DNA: TGCGCCAGCAGCTTGATGGCCACAGGGTCGAATGAGCAGTTCTTC. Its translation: CASSLMATGSNEQFF. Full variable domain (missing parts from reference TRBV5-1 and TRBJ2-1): KAGVTQTPRYLIKTRGQQVTLSCSPISGHRSVSWYQQTPGQGLQFLFEYFSETQRNKGNFPGRFSGRQFSNSRSEMNVSTLELGDSALYLCASSLMATGSNEQFFGPGTRLTVL.

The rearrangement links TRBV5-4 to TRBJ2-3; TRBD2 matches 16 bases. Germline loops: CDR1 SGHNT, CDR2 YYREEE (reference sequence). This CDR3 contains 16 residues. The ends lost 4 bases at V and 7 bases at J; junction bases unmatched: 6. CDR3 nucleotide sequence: TGTGCCAGCAGCCAGGGACTAGCGGGAGGGCCGCATACGCAGTATTTT. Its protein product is CASSQGLAGGPHTQYF.

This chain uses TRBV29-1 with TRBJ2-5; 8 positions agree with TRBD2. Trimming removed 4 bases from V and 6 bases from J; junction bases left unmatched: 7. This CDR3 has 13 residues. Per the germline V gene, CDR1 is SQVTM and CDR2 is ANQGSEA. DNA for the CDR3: TGCAGCGTTGCACAGGGACTAGATAAGACCCAGTACTTC. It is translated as CSVAQGLDKTQYF.

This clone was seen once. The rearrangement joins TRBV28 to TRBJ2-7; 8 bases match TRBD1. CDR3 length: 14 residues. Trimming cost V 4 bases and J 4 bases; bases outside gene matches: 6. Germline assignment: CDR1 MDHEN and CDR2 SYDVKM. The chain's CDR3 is CASSSGRGPYEQYF. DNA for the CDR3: TGTGCCAGCAGTTCAGGCAGGGGGCCGTACGAGCAGTACTTC.

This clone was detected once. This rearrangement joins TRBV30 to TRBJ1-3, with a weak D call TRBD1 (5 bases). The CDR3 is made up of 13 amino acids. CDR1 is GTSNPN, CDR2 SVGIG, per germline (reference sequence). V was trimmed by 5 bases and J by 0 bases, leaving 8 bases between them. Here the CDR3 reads CAWQGDSGNTIYF. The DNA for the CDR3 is TGTGCCTGGCAAGGGGACTCTGGAAACACCATATATTTT.

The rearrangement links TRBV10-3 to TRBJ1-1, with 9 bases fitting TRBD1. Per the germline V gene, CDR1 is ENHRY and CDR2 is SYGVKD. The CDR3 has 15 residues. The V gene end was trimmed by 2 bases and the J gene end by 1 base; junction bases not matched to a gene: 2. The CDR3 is CAISEPDRGNTEAFF. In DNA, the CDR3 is TGTGCCATCAGTGAGCCGGACAGGGGGAACACTGAAGCTTTCTTT.

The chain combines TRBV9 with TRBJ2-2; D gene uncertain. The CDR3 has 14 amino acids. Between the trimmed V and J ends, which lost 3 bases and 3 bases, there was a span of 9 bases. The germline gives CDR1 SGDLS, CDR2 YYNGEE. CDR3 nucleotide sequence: TGTGCCAGCAGCGAATTAGTAGACACCGGGGAGCTGTTTTTT. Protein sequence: CASSELVDTGELFF.

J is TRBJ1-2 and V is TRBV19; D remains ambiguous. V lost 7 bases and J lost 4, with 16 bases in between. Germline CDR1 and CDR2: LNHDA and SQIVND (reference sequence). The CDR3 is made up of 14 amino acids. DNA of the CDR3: TGTGCCAGTATTTCGACTCCTCATCCCTATGGCTACACCTTC. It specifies CASISTPHPYGYTF.

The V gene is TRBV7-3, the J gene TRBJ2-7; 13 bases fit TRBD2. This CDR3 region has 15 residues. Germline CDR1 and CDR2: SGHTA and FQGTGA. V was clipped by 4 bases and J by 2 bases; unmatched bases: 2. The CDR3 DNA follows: TGTGCCAGCAGCTGGACTAGCGGGGGTCCCTACGAGCAGTACTTC. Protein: CASSWTSGGPYEQYF. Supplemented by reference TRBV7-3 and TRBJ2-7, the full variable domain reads GAGVSQTPSNKVTEKGKYVELRCDPISGHTALYWYRQSLGQGPEFLIYFQGTGAADDSGLPNDRFFAVRPEGSVSTLKIQRTERGDSAVYLCASSWTSGGPYEQYFGPGTRLTVT.

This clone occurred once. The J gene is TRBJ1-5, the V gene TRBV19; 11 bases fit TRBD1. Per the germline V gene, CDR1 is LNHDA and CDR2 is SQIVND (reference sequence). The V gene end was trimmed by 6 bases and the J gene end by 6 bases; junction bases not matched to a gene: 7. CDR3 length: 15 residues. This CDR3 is CASRPGQGVIQPQHF. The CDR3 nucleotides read TGTGCCAGTAGGCCGGGACAGGGGGTTATTCAGCCCCAGCATTTT.

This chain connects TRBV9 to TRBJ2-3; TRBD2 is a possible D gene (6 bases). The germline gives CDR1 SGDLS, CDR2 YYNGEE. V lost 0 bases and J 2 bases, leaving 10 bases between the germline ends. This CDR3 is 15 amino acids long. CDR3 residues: CASSVDAGLTDTQYF. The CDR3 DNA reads TGTGCCAGCAGCGTAGACGCGGGGCTCACAGATACGCAGTATTTT.

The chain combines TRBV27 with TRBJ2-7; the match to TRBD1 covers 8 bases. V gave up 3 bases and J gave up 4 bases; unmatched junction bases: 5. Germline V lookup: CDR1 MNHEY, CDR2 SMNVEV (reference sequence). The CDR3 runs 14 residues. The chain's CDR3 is CASSFLTGGYEQYF. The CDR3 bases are TGTGCCAGCAGTTTCTTAACAGGGGGGTACGAGCAGTACTTC.

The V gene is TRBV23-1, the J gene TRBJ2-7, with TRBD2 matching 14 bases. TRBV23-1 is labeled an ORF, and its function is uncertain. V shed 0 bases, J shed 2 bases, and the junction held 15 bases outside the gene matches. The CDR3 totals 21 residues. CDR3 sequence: CASSQSNQVGTSGSPAYEQYF. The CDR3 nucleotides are TGCGCCAGCAGTCAATCGAACCAGGTGGGGACTAGCGGGAGTCCGGCCTACGAGCAGTACTTC.

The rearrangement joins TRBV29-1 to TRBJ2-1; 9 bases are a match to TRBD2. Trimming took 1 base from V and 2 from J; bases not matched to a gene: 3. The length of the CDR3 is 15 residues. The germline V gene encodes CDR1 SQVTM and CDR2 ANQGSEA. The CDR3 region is CSVEGASGTYNEQFF. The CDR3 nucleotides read TGCAGCGTTGAAGGGGCTAGCGGGACCTACAATGAGCAGTTCTTC.

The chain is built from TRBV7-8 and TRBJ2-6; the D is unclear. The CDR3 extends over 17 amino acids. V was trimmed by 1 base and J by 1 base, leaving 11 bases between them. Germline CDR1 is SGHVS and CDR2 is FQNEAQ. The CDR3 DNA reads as TGTGCCAGCAGCTTAGGCGGAAGACGGTCTGGGGCCAACGTCCTGACTTTC. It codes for CASSLGGRRSGANVLTF. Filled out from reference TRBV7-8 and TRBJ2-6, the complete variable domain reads GAGVSQSPRYKVAKRGQDVALRCDPISGHVSLFWYQQALGQGPEFLTYFQNEAQLDKSGLPSDRFFAERPEGSVSTLKIQRTQQEDSAVYLCASSLGGRRSGANVLTFGAGSRLTVL.

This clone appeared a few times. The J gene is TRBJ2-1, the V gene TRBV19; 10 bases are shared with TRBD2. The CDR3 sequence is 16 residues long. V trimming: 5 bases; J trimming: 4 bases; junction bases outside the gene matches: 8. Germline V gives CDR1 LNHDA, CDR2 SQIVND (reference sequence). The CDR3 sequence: CASSFVSGRFYNEQFF. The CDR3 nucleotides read TGTGCCAGTAGTTTTGTTAGCGGGAGGTTTTACAATGAGCAGTTCTTC.

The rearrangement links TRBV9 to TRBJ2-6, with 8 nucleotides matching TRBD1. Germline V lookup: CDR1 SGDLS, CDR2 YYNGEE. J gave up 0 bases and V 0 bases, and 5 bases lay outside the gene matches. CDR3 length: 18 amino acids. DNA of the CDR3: TGTGCCAGCAGCGTAGGGACAGGGCTAAGCTCTGGGGCCAACGTCCTGACTTTC. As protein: CASSVGTGLSSGANVLTF.